This TCR beta chain is drawn from a study of PD-L1 blockade in urothelial cancer. Study as a whole: Patients initiated atezolizumab around 2014 at 1,200 mg intravenously every 3 weeks. At 3 weeks (second dose) and 6 weeks after starting treatment, blood was analyzed. Per blood sample, T cells had a median of roughly 150,000.

Germline-derived CDR1 and CDR2 are SSHAT and FNYEAQ (reference sequence). The CDR3 is 13 amino acids. V lost 4 bases to trimming and J lost 0 bases, with 6 bases between them. The protocol was immunoSEQ multiplex PCR, while the TCRdb copy is restricted to in-frame clones and leaves out a portion. The data show 40,000 to 45,000 clones, more than 75% seen once. This chain joins TRBV7-7 and TRBJ1-1, with D unresolved. The sequences come from PBMCs, collected around atezolizumab (anti-PD-L1) treatment. This sequence was found in a woman aged 55-69 years with urothelial cancer. This chain's CDR3 is CASSSEMNTEAFF. CDR3 coding DNA: TGTGCCAGCAGCTCGGAGATGAACACTGAAGCTTTCTTT.